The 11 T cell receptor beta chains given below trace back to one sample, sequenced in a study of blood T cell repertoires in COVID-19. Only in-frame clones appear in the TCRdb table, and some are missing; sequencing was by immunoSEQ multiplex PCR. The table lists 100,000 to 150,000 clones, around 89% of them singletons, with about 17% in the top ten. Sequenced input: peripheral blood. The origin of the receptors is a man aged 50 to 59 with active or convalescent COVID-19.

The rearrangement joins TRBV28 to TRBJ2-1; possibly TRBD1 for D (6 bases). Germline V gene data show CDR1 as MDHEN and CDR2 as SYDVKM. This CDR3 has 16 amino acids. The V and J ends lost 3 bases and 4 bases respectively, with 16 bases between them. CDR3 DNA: TGTGCCAGCAGTTTCACTGGAGGCCAGGGGTACAATGAGCAGTTCTTC. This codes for CASSFTGGQGYNEQFF.

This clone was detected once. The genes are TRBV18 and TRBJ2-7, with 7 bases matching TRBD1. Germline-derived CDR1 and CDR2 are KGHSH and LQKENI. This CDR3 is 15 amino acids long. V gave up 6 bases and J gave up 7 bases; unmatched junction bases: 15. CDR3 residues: CASSRRGQGSGEQYF. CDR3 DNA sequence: TGTGCCAGCTCGAGAAGGGGGCAGGGTTCAGGGGAGCAGTACTTC. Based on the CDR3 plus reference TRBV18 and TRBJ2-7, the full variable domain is NAGVMQNPRHLVRRRGQEARLRCSPMKGHSHVYWYRQLPEEGLKFMVYLQKENIIDESGMPKERFSAEFPKEGPSILRIQQVVRGDSAAYFCASSRRGQGSGEQYFGPGTRLTVT.

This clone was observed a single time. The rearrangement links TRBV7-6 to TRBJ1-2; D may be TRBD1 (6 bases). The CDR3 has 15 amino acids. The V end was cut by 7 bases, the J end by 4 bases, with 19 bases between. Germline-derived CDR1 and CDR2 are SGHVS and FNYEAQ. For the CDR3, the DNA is TGTGCCAGCACCACGATCCGTGTCAGGGGCTATGGCTACACCTTC. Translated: CASTTIRVRGYGYTF.

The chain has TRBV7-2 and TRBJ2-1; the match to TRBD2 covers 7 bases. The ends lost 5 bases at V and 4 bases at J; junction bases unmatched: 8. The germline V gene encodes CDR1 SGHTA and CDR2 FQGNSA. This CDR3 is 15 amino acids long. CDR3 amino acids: CASSRGGSQYNEQFF. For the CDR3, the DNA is TGTGCCAGCAGCCGCGGCGGGAGTCAGTACAATGAGCAGTTCTTC.

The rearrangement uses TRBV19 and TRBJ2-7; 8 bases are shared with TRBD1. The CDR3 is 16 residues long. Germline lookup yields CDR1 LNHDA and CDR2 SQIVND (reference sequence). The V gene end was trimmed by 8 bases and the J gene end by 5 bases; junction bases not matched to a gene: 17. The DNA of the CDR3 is TGTGCCAGTGTCCCCCGTCCCGGGACAGGTCTGGACGAGCAGTACTTC. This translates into CASVPRPGTGLDEQYF. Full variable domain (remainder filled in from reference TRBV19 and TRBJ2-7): DGGITQSPKYLFRKEGQNVTLSCEQNLNHDAMYWYRQDPGQGLRLIYYSQIVNDFQKGDIAEGYSVSREKKESFPLTVTSAQKNPTAFYLCASVPRPGTGLDEQYFGPGTRLTVT.

As DNA, the CDR3 is TGTGCCAGCAGCATACATAGCGGGACCAACCCCTACGAGCAGTACTTC. Protein: CASSIHSGTNPYEQYF. This chain joins TRBV9 and TRBJ2-7; 8 nucleotides agree with TRBD2. Trimming cost V 4 bases and J 2 bases; bases outside gene matches: 11. Germline assignment: CDR1 SGDLS and CDR2 YYNGEE. The CDR3 is 16 amino acids. The entire variable domain, with the rest obtained from reference TRBV9 and TRBJ2-7, is as follows: DSGVTQTPKHLITATGQRVTLRCSPRSGDLSVYWYQQSLDQGLQFLIQYYNGEERAKGNILERFSAQQFPDLHSELNLSSLELGDSALYFCASSIHSGTNPYEQYFGPGTRLTVT.

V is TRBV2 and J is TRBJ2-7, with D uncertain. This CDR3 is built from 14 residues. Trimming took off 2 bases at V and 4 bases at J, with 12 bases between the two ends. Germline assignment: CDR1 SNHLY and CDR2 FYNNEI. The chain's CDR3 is CASSEFLYSYEQYF. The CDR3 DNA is TGTGCCAGCAGTGAATTTCTTTACAGTTACGAGCAGTACTTC.

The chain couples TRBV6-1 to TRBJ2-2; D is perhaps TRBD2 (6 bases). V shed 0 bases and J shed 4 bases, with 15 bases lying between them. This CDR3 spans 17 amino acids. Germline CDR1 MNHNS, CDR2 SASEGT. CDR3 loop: CASSEALSGLSTGELFF. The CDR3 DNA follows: TGTGCCAGCAGTGAAGCGCTAAGCGGGCTTAGCACCGGGGAGCTGTTTTTT.

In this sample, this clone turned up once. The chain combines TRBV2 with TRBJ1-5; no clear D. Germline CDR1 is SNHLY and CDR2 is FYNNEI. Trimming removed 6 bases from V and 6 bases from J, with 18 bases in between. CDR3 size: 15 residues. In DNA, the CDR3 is TGTGCCAGCAGAGCGGACCTGAGCGTAAGTCAGCCCCAGCATTTT. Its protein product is CASRADLSVSQPQHF.

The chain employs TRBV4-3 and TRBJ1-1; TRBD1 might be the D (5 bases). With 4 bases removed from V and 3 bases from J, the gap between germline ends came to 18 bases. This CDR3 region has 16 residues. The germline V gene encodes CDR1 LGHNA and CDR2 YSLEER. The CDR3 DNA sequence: TGCGCCAGCAGCCGGTTGGTCAGGGAAGGGGACACTGAAGCTTTCTTT. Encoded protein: CASSRLVREGDTEAFF.

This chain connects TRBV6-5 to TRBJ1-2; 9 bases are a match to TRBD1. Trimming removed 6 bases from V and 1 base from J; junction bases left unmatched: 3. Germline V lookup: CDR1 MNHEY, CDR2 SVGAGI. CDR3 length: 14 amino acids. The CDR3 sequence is CASRRQGVNYGYTF. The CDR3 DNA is TGTGCCAGCAGGCGACAGGGGGTTAACTATGGCTACACCTTC.